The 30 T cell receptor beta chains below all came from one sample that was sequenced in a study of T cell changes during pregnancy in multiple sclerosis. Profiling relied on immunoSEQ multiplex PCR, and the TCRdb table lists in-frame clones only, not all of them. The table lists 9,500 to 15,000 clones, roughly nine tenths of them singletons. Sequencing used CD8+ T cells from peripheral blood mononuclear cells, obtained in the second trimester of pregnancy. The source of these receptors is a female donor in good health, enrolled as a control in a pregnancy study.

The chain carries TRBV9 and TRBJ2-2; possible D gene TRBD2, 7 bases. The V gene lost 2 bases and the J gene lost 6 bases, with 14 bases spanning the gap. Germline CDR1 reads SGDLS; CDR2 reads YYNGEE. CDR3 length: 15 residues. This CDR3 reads CASSVSGGAPGELFF. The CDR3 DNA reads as TGTGCCAGCAGCGTTAGTGGGGGGGCCCCCGGGGAGCTGTTTTTT.

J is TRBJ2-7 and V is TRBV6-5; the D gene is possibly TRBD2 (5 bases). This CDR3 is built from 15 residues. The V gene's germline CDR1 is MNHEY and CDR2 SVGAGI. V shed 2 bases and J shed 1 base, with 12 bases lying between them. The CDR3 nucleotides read TGTGCCAGCAGTTACGGGGATCCGGGGTCCTACGAGCAGTACTTC. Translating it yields CASSYGDPGSYEQYF.

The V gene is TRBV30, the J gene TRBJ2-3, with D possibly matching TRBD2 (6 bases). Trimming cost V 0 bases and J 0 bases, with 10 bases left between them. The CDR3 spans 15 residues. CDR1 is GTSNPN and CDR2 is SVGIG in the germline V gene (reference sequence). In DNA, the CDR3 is TGTGCCTGGAGTGTAGGAGGGACTAGCACAGATACGCAGTATTTT. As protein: CAWSVGGTSTDTQYF.

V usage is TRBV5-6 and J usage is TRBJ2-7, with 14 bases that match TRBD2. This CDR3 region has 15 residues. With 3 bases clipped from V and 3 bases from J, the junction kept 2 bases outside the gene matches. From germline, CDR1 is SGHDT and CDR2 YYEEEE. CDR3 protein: CASSWGLAGDYEQYF. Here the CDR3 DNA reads TGTGCCAGCAGCTGGGGACTAGCGGGAGACTACGAGCAGTACTTC.

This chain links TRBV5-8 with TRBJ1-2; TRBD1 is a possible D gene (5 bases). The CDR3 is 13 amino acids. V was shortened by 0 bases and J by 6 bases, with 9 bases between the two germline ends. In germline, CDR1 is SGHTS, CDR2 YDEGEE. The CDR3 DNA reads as TGTGCCAGCAGCTTGGGACAGATTAATGGCTACACCTTC. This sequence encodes CASSLGQINGYTF.

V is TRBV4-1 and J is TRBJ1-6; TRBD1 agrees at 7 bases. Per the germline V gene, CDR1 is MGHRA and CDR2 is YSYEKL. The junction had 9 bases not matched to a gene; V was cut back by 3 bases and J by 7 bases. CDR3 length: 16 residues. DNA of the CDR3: TGCGCCAGCAGCCACGTGAGAGGGACAGCCAATTCACCCCTCCACTTT. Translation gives CASSHVRGTANSPLHF.

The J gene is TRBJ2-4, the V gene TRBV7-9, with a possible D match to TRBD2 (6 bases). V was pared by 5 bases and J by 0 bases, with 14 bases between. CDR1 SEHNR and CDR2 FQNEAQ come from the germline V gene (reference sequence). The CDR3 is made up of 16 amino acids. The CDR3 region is CASSGNGGPAKNIQYF. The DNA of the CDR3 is TGTGCCAGCAGCGGAAACGGGGGACCAGCCAAAAACATTCAGTACTTC.

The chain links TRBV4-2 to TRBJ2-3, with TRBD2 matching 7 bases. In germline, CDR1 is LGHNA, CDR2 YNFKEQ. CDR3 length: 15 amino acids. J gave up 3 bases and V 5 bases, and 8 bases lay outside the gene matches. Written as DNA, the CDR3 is TGTGCCAGCAGCTTCACCCTCGGGGGGACAGATACGCAGTATTTT. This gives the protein CASSFTLGGTDTQYF.

The CDR3 coding sequence is TGTGCCAGCGGTCCGACTAGCGGGGTTCTCAATGAGCAGTTCTTC. Amino acid sequence: CASGPTSGVLNEQFF. The rearrangement links TRBV7-9 to TRBJ2-1, with 11 bases fitting TRBD2. The V segment lost 8 bases and the J segment 6 bases; nucleotides outside the gene matches: 9. This CDR3 contains 15 residues. Per germline, CDR1 SEHNR and CDR2 FQNEAQ (reference sequence).

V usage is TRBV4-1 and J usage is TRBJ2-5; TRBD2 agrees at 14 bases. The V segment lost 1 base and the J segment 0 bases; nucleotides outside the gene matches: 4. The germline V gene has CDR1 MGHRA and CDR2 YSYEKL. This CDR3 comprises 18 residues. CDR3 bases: TGCGCCAGCAGCCAAGTGACTAGCGGGGGGGGGTACCAAGAGACCCAGTACTTC. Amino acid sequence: CASSQVTSGGGYQETQYF.

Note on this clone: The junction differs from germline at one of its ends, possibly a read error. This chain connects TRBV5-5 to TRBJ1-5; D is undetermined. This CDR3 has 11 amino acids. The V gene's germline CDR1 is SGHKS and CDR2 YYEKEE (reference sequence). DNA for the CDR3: TGTGCCAGCAGCTTGGCTGACATACGTAGGTTT. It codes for CASSLADIRRF.

The DNA for the CDR3 is TGTGCCAGCAGCCGAGTCCCTTCCGCGGAGTACGAGCAGTACTTC. Its protein is CASSRVPSAEYEQYF. The rearrangement uses TRBV27 and TRBJ2-7; no clear D gene. This CDR3 contains 15 residues. V shed 6 bases and J shed 4 bases, with 19 bases lying between them. CDR1 is MNHEY, CDR2 SMNVEV, per germline (reference sequence).

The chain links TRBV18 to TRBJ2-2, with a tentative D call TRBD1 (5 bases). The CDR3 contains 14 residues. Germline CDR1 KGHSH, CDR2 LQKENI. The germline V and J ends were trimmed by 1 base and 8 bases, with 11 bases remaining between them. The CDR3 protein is CASSPRRGGGELFF. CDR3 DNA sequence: TGTGCCAGCTCACCACGTAGGGGTGGAGGGGAGCTGTTTTTT.

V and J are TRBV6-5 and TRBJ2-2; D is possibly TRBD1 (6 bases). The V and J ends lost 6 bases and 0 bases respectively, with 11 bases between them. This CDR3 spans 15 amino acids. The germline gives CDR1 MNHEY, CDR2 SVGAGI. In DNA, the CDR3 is TGTGCCAGCAGCGCCGGGACATCGAACACCGGGGAGCTGTTTTTT. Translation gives CASSAGTSNTGELFF.

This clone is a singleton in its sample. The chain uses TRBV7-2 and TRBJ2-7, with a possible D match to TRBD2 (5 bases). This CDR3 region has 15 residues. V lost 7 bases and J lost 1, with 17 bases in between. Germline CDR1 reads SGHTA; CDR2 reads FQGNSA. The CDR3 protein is CASNYVRTGSYEQYF. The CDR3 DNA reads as TGTGCCAGCAACTACGTCCGAACGGGGTCCTACGAGCAGTACTTC.

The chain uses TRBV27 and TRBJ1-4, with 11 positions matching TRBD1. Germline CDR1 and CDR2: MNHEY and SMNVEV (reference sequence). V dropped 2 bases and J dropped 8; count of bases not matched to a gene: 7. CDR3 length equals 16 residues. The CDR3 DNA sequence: TGTGCCAGCAGTTTACTTGGACAGGGGGCGAAGGAAAAACTGTTTTTT. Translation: CASSLLGQGAKEKLFF.

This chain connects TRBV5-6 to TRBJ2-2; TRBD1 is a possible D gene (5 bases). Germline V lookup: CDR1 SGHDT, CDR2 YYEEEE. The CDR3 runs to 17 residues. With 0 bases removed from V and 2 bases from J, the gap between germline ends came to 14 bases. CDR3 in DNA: TGTGCCAGCAGCTTGGAGTACCAGGGTTTAAACACCGGGGAGCTGTTTTTT. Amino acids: CASSLEYQGLNTGELFF.

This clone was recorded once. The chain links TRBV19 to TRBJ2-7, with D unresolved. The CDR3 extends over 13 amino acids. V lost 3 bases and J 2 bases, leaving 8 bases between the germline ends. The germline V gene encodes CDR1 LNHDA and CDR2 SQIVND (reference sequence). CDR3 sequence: CASSMTSTYEQYF. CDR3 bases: TGTGCCAGTAGTATGACTTCAACCTACGAGCAGTACTTC.

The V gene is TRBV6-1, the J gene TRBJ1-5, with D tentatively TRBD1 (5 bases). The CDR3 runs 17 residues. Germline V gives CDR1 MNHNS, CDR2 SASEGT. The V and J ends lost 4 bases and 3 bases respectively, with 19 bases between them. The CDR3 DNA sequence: TGTGCCAGCAGTGGAAGTACAGTCCCCAGGGACAATCAGCCCCAGCATTTT. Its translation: CASSGSTVPRDNQPQHF.

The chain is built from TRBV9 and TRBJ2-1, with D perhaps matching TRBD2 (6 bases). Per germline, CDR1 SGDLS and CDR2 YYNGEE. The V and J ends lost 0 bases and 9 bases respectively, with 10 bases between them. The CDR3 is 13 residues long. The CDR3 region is CASSVELAGEQFF. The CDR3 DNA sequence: TGTGCCAGCAGCGTAGAACTAGCAGGTGAGCAGTTCTTC.

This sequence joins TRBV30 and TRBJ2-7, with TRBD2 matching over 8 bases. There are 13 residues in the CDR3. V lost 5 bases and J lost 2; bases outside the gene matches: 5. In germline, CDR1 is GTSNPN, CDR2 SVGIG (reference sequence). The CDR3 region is CAWPGGRAYEQYF. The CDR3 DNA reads TGTGCCTGGCCGGGAGGGAGAGCCTACGAGCAGTACTTC.

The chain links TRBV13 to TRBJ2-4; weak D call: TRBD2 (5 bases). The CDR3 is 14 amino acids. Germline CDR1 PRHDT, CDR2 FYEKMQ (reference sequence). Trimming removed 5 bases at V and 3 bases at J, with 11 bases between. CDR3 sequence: CASSLDGGKNIQYF. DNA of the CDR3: TGTGCCAGCAGCCTAGATGGAGGCAAAAACATTCAGTACTTC. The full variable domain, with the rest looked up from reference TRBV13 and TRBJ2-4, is AAGVIQSPRHLIKEKRETATLKCYPIPRHDTVYWYQQGPGQDPQFLISFYEKMQSDKGSIPDRFSAQQFSDYHSELNMSSLELGDSALYFCASSLDGGKNIQYFGAGTRLSVL.

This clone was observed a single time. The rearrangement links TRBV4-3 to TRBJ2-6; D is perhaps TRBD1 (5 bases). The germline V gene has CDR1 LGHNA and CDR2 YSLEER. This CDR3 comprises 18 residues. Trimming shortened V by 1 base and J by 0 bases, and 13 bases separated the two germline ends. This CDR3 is CASSQVRQSHSGANVLTF. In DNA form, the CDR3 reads TGCGCCAGCAGCCAAGTGCGACAGAGCCACTCTGGGGCCAACGTCCTGACTTTC.

The CDR3 DNA sequence: TGTGCCAGCACCCTTACAGGAAACCCCTACGAGCAGTACTTC. The encoded protein is CASTLTGNPYEQYF. The V call is TRBV21-1, the J call TRBJ2-7; the table's TRBD1 call for D was not verified on the DNA. TRBV21-1 is deemed a pseudogene. The CDR3 runs to 14 residues.

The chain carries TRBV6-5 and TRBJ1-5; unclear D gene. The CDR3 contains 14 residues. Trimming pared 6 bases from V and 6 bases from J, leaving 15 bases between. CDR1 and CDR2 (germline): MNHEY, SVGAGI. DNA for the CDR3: TGTGCCAGCAGGGGAGACGGGTTAGGTCAGCCCCAGCATTTT. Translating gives CASRGDGLGQPQHF.

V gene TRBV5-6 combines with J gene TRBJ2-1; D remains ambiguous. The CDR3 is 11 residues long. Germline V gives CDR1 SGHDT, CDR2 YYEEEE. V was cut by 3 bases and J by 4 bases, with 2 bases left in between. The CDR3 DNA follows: TGTGCCAGCAGCTCGTACAATGAGCAGTTCTTC. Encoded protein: CASSSYNEQFF.

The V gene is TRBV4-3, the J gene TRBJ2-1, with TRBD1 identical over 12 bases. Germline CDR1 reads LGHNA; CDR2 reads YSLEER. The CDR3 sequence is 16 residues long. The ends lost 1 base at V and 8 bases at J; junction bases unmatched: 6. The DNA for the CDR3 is TGCGCCAGCAGCCAAGGGGACAGGGGGCGCGCAGATGAGCAGTTCTTC. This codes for CASSQGDRGRADEQFF.

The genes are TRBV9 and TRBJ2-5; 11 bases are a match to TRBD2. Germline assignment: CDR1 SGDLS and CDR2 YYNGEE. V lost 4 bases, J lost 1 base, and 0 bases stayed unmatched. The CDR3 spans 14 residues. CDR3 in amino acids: CASSTSGSQETQYF. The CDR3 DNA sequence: TGTGCCAGCAGCACTAGCGGGAGCCAAGAGACCCAGTACTTC.

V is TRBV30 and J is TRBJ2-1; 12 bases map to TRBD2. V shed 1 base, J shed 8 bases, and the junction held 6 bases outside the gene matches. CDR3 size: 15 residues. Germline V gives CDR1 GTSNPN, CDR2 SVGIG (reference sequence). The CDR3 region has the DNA TGTGCCTGGAGTGGGCTAGCGGGGGGGCGGTATGAGCAGTTCTTC. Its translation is CAWSGLAGGRYEQFF.

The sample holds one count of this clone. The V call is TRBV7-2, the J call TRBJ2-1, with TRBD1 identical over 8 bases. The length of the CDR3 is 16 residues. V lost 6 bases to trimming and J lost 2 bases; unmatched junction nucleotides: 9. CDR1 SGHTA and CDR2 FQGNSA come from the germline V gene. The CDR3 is CASRQYTGGPYNEQFF. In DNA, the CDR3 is TGTGCCAGCAGACAATATACAGGGGGGCCCTACAATGAGCAGTTCTTC.